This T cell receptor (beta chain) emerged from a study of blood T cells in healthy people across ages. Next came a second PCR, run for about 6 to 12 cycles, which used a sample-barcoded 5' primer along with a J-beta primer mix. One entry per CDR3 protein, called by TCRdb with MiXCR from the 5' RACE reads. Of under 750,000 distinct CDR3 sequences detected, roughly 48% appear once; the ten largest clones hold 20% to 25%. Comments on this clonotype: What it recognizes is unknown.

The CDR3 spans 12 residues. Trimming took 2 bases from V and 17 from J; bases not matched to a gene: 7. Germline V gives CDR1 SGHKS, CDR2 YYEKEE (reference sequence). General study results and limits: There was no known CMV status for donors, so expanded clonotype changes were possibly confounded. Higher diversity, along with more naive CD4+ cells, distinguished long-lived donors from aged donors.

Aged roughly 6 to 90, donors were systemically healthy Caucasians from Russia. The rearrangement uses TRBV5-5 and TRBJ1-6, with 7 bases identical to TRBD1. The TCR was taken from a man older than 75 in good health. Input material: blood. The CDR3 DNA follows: TGTGCCAGCAGCTTTACAGGGGCCCGCATCCACTTT. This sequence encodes CASSFTGARIHF.